This record covers a single TCR beta chain. This sample is drawn from a study of blood T cell repertoires in COVID-19. About the research overall: PBMCs, B-cell-depleted T cells, or T cells were the source of the cDNA or gDNA that made up the material.

Measured with immunoSEQ multiplex PCR; TCRdb has only the in-frame clones, and not every one. The repertoire holds a few hundred thousand clones, with roughly 84% as singletons. Germline lookup yields CDR1 SGHAT and CDR2 FQNNGV. This CDR3 region has 18 residues. The V gene lost 3 bases and the J gene lost 4 bases, with 22 bases spanning the gap. The TCR originated in a human donor with COVID-19, enrolled during active disease. The donor label of this sample is uncertain. The J gene is TRBJ2-1, the V gene TRBV11-2, with D possibly matching TRBD2 (5 bases). Sequenced: peripheral blood. The CDR3 is CASSFRGKPAPFYNEQFF. CDR3 DNA: TGTGCCAGCAGCTTTCGGGGAAAACCGGCCCCTTTTTACAATGAGCAGTTCTTC. Using reference TRBV11-2 and TRBJ2-1 for the parts outside the CDR3, the full variable domain is EAGVAQSPRYKIIEKRQSVAFWCNPISGHATLYWYQQILGQGPKLLIQFQNNGVVDDSQLPKDRFSAERLKGVDSTLKIQPAKLEDSAVYLCASSFRGKPAPFYNEQFFGPGTRLTVL.